This entry describes one T cell receptor beta chain. The sample belongs to a study of blood T cell repertoires in COVID-19. Looking at the study overall: Researchers got acute and convalescent COVID-19 samples from the United States, Italy and Spain. Sources were T cells, B-cell-depleted T cells, or PBMCs; the material itself was cDNA or gDNA.

Germline CDR1 is MNHEY and CDR2 is SMNVEV (reference sequence). V gave up 3 bases and J gave up 4 bases, with 9 bases separating them. The CDR3 totals 14 residues. As processed by the authors: Nucleated cell counts were estimated from reference gene primer amplification. Using immunoSEQ multiplex PCR, the repertoire was profiled, and TCRdb retains in-frame clones only, with some absent. V and J calls and clone size are those listed in that table; D and trimming were worked out from the DNA. The table shows about 280,000 clones, with 65% to 90% occurring only once. The chain links TRBV27 to TRBJ2-2, with a tentative D call TRBD1 (6 bases). The clonotype originates from a man aged 50 to 60 with active or convalescent COVID-19. The sequencing sample was made of peripheral blood. The CDR3 loop is CASSFGQITGELFF. CDR3 DNA: TGTGCCAGCAGTTTCGGACAGATCACCGGGGAGCTGTTTTTT.